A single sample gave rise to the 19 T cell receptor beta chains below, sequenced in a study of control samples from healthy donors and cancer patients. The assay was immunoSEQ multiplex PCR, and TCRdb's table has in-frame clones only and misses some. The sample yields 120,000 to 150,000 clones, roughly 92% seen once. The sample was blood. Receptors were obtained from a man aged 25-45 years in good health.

The CDR3 sequence: CASSLIGDRTNEKLFF. CDR3 bases: TGTGCCAGCAGCTTAATAGGCGACAGGACTAATGAAAAACTGTTTTTT. The chain recombines TRBV7-9 with TRBJ1-4; D perhaps matches TRBD1 (6 bases). V was cut by 2 bases and J by 2 bases, with 12 bases left in between. Germline lookup yields CDR1 SEHNR and CDR2 FQNEAQ (reference sequence). The CDR3 contains 16 residues.

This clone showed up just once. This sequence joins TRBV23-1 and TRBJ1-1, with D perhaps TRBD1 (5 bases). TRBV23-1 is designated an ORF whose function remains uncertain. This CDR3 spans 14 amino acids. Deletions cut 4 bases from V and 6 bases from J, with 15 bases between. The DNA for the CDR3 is TGCGCCAGCAGTCTATGGCGGGTAGGGGCTGAAGCTTTCTTT. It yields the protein CASSLWRVGAEAFF.

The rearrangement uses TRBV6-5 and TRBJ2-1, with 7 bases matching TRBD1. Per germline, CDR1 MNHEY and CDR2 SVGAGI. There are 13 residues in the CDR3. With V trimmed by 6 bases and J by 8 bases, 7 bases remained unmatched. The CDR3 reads CASRLTGIHEQFF. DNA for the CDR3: TGTGCCAGCAGGCTGACAGGGATCCATGAGCAGTTCTTC.

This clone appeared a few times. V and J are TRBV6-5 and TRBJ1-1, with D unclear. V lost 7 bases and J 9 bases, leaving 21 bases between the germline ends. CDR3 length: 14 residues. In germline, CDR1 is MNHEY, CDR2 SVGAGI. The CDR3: CASTPGPEREKAFF. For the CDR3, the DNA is TGTGCCAGCACTCCAGGACCGGAAAGGGAAAAAGCTTTCTTT.

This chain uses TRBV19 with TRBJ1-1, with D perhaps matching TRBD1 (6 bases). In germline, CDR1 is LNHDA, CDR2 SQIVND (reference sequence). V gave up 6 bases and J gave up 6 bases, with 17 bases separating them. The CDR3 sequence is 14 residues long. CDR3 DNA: TGTGCCAGTAGGACCCGAAACCCAGGGGCTGAAGCTTTCTTT. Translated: CASRTRNPGAEAFF.

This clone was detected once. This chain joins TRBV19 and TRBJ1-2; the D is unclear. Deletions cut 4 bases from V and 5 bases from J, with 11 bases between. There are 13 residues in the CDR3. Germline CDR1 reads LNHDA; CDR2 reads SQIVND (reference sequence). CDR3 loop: CASSSNSLYGYTF. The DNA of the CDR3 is TGTGCCAGTAGTAGTAACAGCTTATATGGCTACACCTTC.

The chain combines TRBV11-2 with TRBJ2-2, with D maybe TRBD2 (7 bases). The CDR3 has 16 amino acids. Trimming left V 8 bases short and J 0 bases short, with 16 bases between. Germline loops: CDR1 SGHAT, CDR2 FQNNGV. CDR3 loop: CASWGGRFANTGELFF. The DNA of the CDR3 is TGTGCCAGCTGGGGGGGCCGGTTCGCGAACACCGGGGAGCTGTTTTTT.

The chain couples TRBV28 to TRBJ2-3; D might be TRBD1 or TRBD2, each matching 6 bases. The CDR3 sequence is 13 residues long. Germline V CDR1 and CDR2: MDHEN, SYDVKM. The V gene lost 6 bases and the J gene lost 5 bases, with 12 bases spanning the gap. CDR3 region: CASRVGGQDTQYF. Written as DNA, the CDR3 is TGTGCCAGCAGGGTGGGGGGCCAAGATACGCAGTATTTT.

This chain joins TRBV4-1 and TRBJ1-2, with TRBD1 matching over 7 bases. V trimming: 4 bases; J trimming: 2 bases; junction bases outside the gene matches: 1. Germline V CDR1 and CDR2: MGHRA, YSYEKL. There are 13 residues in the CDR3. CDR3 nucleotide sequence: TGCGCCAGCAGCCTACAGGGGAACTATGGCTACACCTTC. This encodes CASSLQGNYGYTF.

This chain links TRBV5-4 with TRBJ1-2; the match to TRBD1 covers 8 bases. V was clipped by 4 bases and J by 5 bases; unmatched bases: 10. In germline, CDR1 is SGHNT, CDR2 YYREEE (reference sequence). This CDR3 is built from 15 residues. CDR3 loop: CASSIHGQGGYGYTF. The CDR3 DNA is TGTGCCAGCAGCATCCACGGACAGGGTGGTTATGGCTACACCTTC.

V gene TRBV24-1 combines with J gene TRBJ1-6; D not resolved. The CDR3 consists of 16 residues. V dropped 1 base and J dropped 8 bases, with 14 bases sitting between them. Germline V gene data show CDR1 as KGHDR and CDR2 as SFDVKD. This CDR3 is CATSDFLGLLHSPLHF. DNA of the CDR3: TGTGCCACCAGTGATTTTCTGGGTTTGTTGCATTCACCCCTCCACTTT.

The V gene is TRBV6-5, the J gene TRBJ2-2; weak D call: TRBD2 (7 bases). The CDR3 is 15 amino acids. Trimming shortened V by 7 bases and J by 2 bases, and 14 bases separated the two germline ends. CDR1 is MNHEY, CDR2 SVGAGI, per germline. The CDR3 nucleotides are TGTGCCAGCAAGGGGGAGGGCCGTAACACCGGGGAGCTGTTTTTT. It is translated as CASKGEGRNTGELFF.

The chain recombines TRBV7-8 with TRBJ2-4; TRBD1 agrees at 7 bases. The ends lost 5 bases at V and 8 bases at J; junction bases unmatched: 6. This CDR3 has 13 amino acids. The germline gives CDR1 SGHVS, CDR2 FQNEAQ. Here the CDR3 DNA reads TGTGCCAGCAGCCAAAGGACAGGCGACATTCAGTACTTC. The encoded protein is CASSQRTGDIQYF.

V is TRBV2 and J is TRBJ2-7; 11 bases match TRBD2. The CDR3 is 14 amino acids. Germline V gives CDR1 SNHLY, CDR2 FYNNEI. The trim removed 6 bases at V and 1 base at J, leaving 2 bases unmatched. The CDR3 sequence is CASSASGGSYEQYF. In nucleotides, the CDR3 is TGTGCCAGCAGCGCTAGCGGGGGGTCCTACGAGCAGTACTTC.

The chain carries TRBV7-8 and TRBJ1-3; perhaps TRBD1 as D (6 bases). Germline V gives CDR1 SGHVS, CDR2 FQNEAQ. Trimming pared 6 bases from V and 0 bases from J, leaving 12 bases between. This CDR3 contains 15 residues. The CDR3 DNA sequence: TGTGCCAGCAGTAGGACAGTTAGCTCTGGAAACACCATATATTTT. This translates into CASSRTVSSGNTIYF.

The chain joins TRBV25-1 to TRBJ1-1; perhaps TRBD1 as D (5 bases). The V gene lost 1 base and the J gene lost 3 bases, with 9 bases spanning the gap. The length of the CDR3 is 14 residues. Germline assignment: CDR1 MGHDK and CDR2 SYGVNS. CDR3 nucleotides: TGTGCCAGCAGTGAATTTGGGGGGTACACTGAAGCTTTCTTT. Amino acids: CASSEFGGYTEAFF.

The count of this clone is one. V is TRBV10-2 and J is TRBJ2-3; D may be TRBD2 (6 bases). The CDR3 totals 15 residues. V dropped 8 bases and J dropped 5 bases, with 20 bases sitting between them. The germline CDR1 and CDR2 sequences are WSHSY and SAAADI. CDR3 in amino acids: CASVELAGGLDTQYF. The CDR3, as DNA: TGCGCCAGCGTAGAACTAGCCGGTGGTTTAGATACGCAGTATTTT.

The CDR3 DNA reads as TGCAGCGTTTGTCAGGAATACCAAGAGACCCAGTACTTC. It specifies CSVCQEYQETQYF. The chain has TRBV29-1 and TRBJ2-5, with D unclear. V was shortened by 5 bases and J by 0 bases, with 10 bases between the two germline ends. Germline CDR1 is SQVTM and CDR2 is ANQGSEA. This CDR3 region has 13 residues. Combining the CDR3 with reference TRBV29-1 and TRBJ2-5 gives the whole variable domain SAVISQKPSRDICQRGTSLTIQCQVDSQVTMMFWYRQQPGQSLTLIATANQGSEATYESGFVIDKFPISRPNLTFSTLTVSNMSPEDSSIYLCSVCQEYQETQYFGPGTRLLVL.

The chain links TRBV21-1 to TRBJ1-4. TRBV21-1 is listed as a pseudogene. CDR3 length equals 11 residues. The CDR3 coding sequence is TGTGCCAGCAGCAAAAATGAAAAACTGTTTTTT. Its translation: CASSKNEKLFF.